The text below deals with one TCR beta chain. These data originate in a study of T cell changes during pregnancy in multiple sclerosis. The repertoire was sequenced with immunoSEQ multiplex PCR; TCRdb's copy has only in-frame clones and lacks some. The sample shows roughly 45,000 clones, roughly 93% of them seen only once. Germline assignment: CDR1 LGHNA and CDR2 YNFKEQ. V was pared by 0 bases and J by 2 bases, with 11 bases between. CDR3 length equals 16 residues. This receptor was obtained from a female donor with multiple sclerosis, enrolled in a pregnancy study. The chain uses TRBV4-2 and TRBJ1-5; D gene ambiguous. Sequences were derived from CD8+ T cells from peripheral blood mononuclear cells, sampled after pregnancy. DNA of the CDR3: TGTGCCAGCAGCCAAGATAGGAGCGGTGGCAATCAGCCCCAGCATTTT. Translating gives CASSQDRSGGNQPQHF.